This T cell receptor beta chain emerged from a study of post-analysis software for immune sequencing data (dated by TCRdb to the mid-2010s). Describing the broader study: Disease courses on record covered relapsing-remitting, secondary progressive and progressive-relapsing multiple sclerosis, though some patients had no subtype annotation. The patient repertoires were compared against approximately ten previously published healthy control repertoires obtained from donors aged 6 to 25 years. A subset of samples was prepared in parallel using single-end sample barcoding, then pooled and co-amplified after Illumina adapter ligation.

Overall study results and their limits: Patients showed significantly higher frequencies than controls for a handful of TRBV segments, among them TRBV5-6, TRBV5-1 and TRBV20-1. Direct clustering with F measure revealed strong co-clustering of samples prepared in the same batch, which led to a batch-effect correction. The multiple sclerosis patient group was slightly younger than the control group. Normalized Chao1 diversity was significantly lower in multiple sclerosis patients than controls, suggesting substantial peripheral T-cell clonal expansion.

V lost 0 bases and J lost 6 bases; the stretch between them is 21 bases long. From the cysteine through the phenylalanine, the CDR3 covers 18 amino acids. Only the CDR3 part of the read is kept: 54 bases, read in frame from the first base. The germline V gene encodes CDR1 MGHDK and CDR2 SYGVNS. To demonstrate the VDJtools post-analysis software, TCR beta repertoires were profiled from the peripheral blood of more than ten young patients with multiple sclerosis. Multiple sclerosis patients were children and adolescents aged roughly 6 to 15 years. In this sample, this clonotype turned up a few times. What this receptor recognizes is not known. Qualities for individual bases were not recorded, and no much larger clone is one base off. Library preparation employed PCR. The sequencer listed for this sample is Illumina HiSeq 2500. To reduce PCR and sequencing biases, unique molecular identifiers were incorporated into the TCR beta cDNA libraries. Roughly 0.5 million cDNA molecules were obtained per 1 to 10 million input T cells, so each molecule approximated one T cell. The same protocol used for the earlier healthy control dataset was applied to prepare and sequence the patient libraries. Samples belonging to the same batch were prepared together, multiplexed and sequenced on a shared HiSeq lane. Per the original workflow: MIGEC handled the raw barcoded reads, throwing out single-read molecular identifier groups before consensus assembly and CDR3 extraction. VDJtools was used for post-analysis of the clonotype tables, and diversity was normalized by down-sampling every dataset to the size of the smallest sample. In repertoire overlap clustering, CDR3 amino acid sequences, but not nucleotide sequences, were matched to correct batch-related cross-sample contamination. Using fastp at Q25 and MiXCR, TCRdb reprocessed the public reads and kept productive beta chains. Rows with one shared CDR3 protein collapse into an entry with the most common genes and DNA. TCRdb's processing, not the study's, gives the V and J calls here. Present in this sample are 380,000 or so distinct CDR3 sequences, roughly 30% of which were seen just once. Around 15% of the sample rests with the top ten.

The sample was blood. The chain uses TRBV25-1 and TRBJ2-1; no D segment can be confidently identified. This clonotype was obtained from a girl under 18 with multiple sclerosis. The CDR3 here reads CASSEYLPEQNLPNEQFF. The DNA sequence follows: TGTGCCAGCAGTGAATACCTCCCGGAGCAGAACCTTCCCAATGAGCAGTTCTTC.